The rows below give T cell receptor beta chains drawn from one sample of a study of beta chain features in type 1 diabetes. Using immunoSEQ multiplex PCR, the repertoire was profiled, and TCRdb retains in-frame clones only, with some absent. The data show over 150,000 clones, about a tenth seen once. The sample comprised central memory CD4+ T cells from blood. Receptors originate from a man aged 30 to 39 with type 1 diabetes. Both conserved end residues are part of each CDR3. D genes are given only for firm matches. The listing skips clone size in some rows; elsewhere it reads once, few, many or a size class.

clone_size: NA
j_call: TRBJ1-5
d_call: TRBD1
v_call: TRBV11-2
cdr3_aa: CASSPGQSNQPQHF
cdr3_nt: TGTGCCAGCAGTCCGGGACAGAGCAATCAGCCCCAGCATTTT

clone_size: NA
j_call: TRBJ2-2
d_call: NA
v_call: TRBV29-1
cdr3_aa: CSVRPGLINTGELFF
cdr3_nt: TGCAGCGTACGACCAGGGCTTATTAACACCGGGGAGCTGTTTTTT

clone_size: few
j_call: TRBJ1-1
d_call: NA
v_call: TRBV5-1
cdr3_aa: CASRQDINTEAFF
cdr3_nt: TGCGCCAGCAGGCAAGACATTAACACTGAAGCTTTCTTT

clone_size: NA
j_call: TRBJ2-1
d_call: NA
v_call: TRBV9
cdr3_aa: CASSVDAGRSYNEQFF
cdr3_nt: TGTGCCAGCAGCGTAGATGCGGGACGCTCCTACAATGAGCAGTTCTTC

clone_size: NA
j_call: TRBJ2-3
d_call: TRBD1
v_call: TRBV28
cdr3_aa: CASSRQGAPDTQYF
cdr3_nt: TGTGCCAGCAGCCGACAGGGGGCCCCAGATACGCAGTATTTT

clone_size: NA
j_call: TRBJ2-1
d_call: TRBD2
v_call: TRBV29-1
cdr3_aa: CSVEVLSSGISYNEQFF
cdr3_nt: TGCAGCGTTGAAGTATTGTCTAGCGGGATCTCCTACAATGAGCAGTTCTTC

clone_size: NA
j_call: TRBJ2-7
d_call: NA
v_call: TRBV27
cdr3_aa: CASSSTYYEQYF
cdr3_nt: TGTGCCAGCAGTTCCACTTACTACGAGCAGTACTTC

clone_size: few
j_call: TRBJ2-1
d_call: NA
v_call: TRBV28
cdr3_aa: CASSREEEQFF
cdr3_nt: TGTGCCAGCAGTCGTGAGGAAGAGCAGTTCTTC

clone_size: NA
j_call: TRBJ2-3
d_call: NA
v_call: TRBV11-2
cdr3_aa: CASSLDRVQGRGTDTQYF
cdr3_nt: TGTGCCAGCAGCTTAGATAGGGTACAGGGTAGGGGCACAGATACGCAGTATTTT

clone_size: few
j_call: TRBJ2-7
d_call: TRBD1
v_call: TRBV28
cdr3_aa: CASIPGQGLYEQYF
cdr3_nt: TGTGCCAGCATCCCGGGACAGGGGTTATACGAGCAGTACTTC

clone_size: NA
j_call: TRBJ1-1
d_call: TRBD1
v_call: TRBV28
cdr3_aa: CASPGRTGGTEAFF
cdr3_nt: TGTGCCAGCCCAGGAAGAACAGGGGGCACTGAAGCTTTCTTT

clone_size: few
j_call: TRBJ2-7
d_call: TRBD1
v_call: TRBV6-5
cdr3_aa: CASSTRPGQGYEQYF
cdr3_nt: TGTGCCAGCAGTACCCGACCGGGACAGGGCTACGAGCAGTACTTC

clone_size: few
j_call: TRBJ2-1
d_call: TRBD1
v_call: TRBV19
cdr3_aa: CASKGTGEYNEQFF
cdr3_nt: TGTGCCAGTAAGGGGACAGGGGAATACAATGAGCAGTTCTTC

clone_size: NA
j_call: TRBJ1-2
d_call: TRBD1
v_call: TRBV25-1
cdr3_aa: CASSGDRDGYTF
cdr3_nt: TGTGCCAGCAGTGGCGACAGGGACGGCTACACCTTC

clone_size: NA
j_call: TRBJ2-3
d_call: NA
v_call: TRBV27
cdr3_aa: CASSRSTDTQYF
cdr3_nt: TGTGCCAGCAGCCGTAGCACAGATACGCAGTATTTT

clone_size: NA
j_call: TRBJ2-2
d_call: NA
v_call: TRBV2
cdr3_aa: CASNPNGNTGELFF
cdr3_nt: TGTGCCAGCAACCCTAACGGGAACACCGGGGAGCTGTTTTTT

clone_size: many
j_call: TRBJ2-1
d_call: TRBD2
v_call: TRBV14
cdr3_aa: CASSHRGLAGGSYNEQFF
cdr3_nt: TGTGCCAGCAGCCACAGGGGACTAGCGGGAGGATCCTACAATGAGCAGTTCTTC

clone_size: few
j_call: TRBJ1-5
d_call: NA
v_call: TRBV4-1
cdr3_aa: CASSQGAGVGYNQPQHF
cdr3_nt: TGCGCCAGCAGCCAAGGTGCGGGAGTAGGTTACAATCAGCCCCAGCATTTT

clone_size: few
j_call: TRBJ2-7
d_call: TRBD1
v_call: TRBV6-5
cdr3_aa: CASSYGGQGPYEQYF
cdr3_nt: TGTGCCAGCAGTTATGGGGGACAGGGCCCCTACGAGCAGTACTTC

clone_size: NA
j_call: TRBJ1-1
d_call: NA
v_call: TRBV7-2
cdr3_aa: CASSLKRETEAFF
cdr3_nt: TGTGCCAGCAGCCTTAAACGGGAGACTGAAGCTTTCTTT

clone_size: few
j_call: TRBJ1-2
d_call: TRBD1
v_call: TRBV30
cdr3_aa: CAWRPGDSNYGYTF
cdr3_nt: TGTGCCTGGAGGCCCGGGGACAGTAACTATGGCTACACCTTC

clone_size: few
j_call: TRBJ2-7
d_call: TRBD1
v_call: TRBV28
cdr3_aa: CASRLYRGHEQYF
cdr3_nt: TGTGCCAGCAGGCTCTACAGGGGTCACGAGCAGTACTTC

clone_size: NA
j_call: TRBJ2-4
d_call: TRBD2
v_call: TRBV5-4
cdr3_aa: CASSFPGEGNIQYF
cdr3_nt: TGTGCCAGCAGCTTCCCTGGGGAGGGTAACATTCAGTACTTC

clone_size: few
j_call: TRBJ2-2
d_call: TRBD2
v_call: TRBV5-8
cdr3_aa: CASSFLAGGGFINTGELFF
cdr3_nt: TGTGCCAGCAGCTTTCTAGCGGGAGGCGGGTTCATTAACACCGGGGAGCTGTTTTTT

clone_size: few
j_call: TRBJ2-5
d_call: TRBD2
v_call: TRBV6-5
cdr3_aa: CASRPGLAGVETQYF
cdr3_nt: TGTGCCAGCAGACCGGGACTAGCGGGAGTAGAGACCCAGTACTTC

clone_size: NA
j_call: TRBJ2-1
d_call: NA
v_call: TRBV28
cdr3_aa: CASPPALRTPHEISYNEQFF
cdr3_nt: TGTGCCAGTCCCCCTGCGCTCAGGACACCACATGAAATCTCCTACAATGAGCAGTTCTTC

clone_size: few
j_call: TRBJ2-4
d_call: TRBD2
v_call: TRBV7-8
cdr3_aa: CASRLGLAAENIQYF
cdr3_nt: TGTGCCAGCAGATTGGGACTAGCCGCCGAAAACATTCAGTACTTC

clone_size: few
j_call: TRBJ2-3
d_call: NA
v_call: TRBV7-6
cdr3_aa: CASSLELAHLTDTQYF
cdr3_nt: TGTGCCAGCAGCTTAGAACTAGCCCACCTCACAGATACGCAGTATTTT

clone_size: NA
j_call: TRBJ2-1
d_call: NA
v_call: TRBV5-1
cdr3_aa: CASALNSYNEQFF
cdr3_nt: TGCGCCAGCGCACTTAACAGCTACAATGAGCAGTTCTTC

clone_size: NA
j_call: TRBJ2-5
d_call: NA
v_call: TRBV5-4
cdr3_aa: CASSLEWSRETQYF
cdr3_nt: TGTGCCAGCAGCTTGGAGTGGAGTAGGGAGACCCAGTACTTC

clone_size: NA
j_call: TRBJ2-5
d_call: NA
v_call: TRBV7-3
cdr3_aa: CASSFGAPGTQYF
cdr3_nt: TGTGCCAGCAGCTTTGGGGCGCCGGGGACCCAGTACTTC

clone_size: NA
j_call: TRBJ1-3
d_call: NA
v_call: TRBV6-5
cdr3_aa: CASSYDGRSGNTIYF
cdr3_nt: TGTGCCAGCAGTTATGATGGGCGCTCTGGAAACACCATATATTTT

clone_size: NA
j_call: TRBJ2-7
d_call: TRBD2
v_call: TRBV18
cdr3_aa: CASSQGAGDYEQYF
cdr3_nt: TGTGCCAGCTCACAGGGAGCGGGAGACTACGAGCAGTACTTC

clone_size: few
j_call: TRBJ2-5
d_call: TRBD1
v_call: TRBV27
cdr3_aa: CASSWTGQETQYF
cdr3_nt: TGTGCCAGCAGCTGGACAGGCCAAGAGACCCAGTACTTC

clone_size: few
j_call: TRBJ1-4
d_call: TRBD1
v_call: TRBV5-1
cdr3_aa: CASSDHAGGRELFF
cdr3_nt: TGCGCCAGCAGCGATCACGCAGGGGGCAGGGAACTGTTTTTT

clone_size: NA
j_call: TRBJ2-3
d_call: NA
v_call: TRBV7-3
cdr3_aa: CASSLVEGISRTDTQYF
cdr3_nt: TGTGCCAGCAGCTTAGTGGAGGGCATCTCGAGGACAGATACGCAGTATTTT

clone_size: few
j_call: TRBJ2-5
d_call: TRBD2
v_call: TRBV28
cdr3_aa: CASSLQGGSETQYF
cdr3_nt: TGTGCCAGCAGTTTACAGGGCGGGAGTGAGACCCAGTACTTC

clone_size: few
j_call: TRBJ1-2
d_call: NA
v_call: TRBV28
cdr3_aa: CASKAGDGYTF
cdr3_nt: TGTGCCAGCAAGGCGGGAGATGGCTACACCTTC

clone_size: NA
j_call: TRBJ1-1
d_call: NA
v_call: TRBV7-7
cdr3_aa: CASSLGTNTEAFF
cdr3_nt: TGTGCCAGCAGCTTAGGGACAAACACTGAAGCTTTCTTT

clone_size: few
j_call: TRBJ2-7
d_call: TRBD1
v_call: TRBV7-3
cdr3_aa: CASSIGTGDEQYF
cdr3_nt: TGTGCCAGCAGCATTGGGACAGGGGACGAGCAGTACTTC

clone_size: once
j_call: TRBJ1-2
d_call: NA
v_call: TRBV4-2
cdr3_aa: CASMTGPGNYGYTF
cdr3_nt: TGTGCCAGCATGACAGGTCCTGGTAACTATGGCTACACCTTC

clone_size: few
j_call: TRBJ1-1
d_call: TRBD1
v_call: TRBV4-3
cdr3_aa: CASSRGTVNTEAFF
cdr3_nt: TGCGCCAGCAGCCGGGGGACAGTGAACACTGAAGCTTTCTTT

clone_size: NA
j_call: TRBJ2-1
d_call: NA
v_call: TRBV11-2
cdr3_aa: CASSSRSYRPEQFF
cdr3_nt: TGTGCCAGCAGCTCGAGAAGCTATCGCCCTGAGCAGTTCTTC